The 3 T cell receptor beta chains below were found in one sample sequenced in a study of tumor-infiltrating lymphocytes in localized non-small cell lung cancer. Profiled with immunoSEQ multiplex PCR; TCRdb holds only in-frame clones, not every one. The sample carries 23,000 or so clones, 50% to 70% recorded once. Input material: lung tumor tissue. The source is a human donor with non-small cell lung cancer.

The chain employs TRBV27 and TRBJ1-2; tentatively, D is TRBD1 (5 bases). The V gene lost 6 bases and the J gene lost 4 bases, with 21 bases spanning the gap. Germline V CDR1 and CDR2: MNHEY, SMNVEV (reference sequence). CDR3 length equals 16 residues. CDR3 sequence reads: CASSPNPGRDLYGYTF. The CDR3 nucleotides read TGTGCCAGCAGCCCTAATCCCGGCAGGGACCTCTATGGCTACACCTTC.

The chain links TRBV5-1 to TRBJ2-7, with 8 bases aligning to TRBD2. The CDR3 runs to 14 residues. Germline-derived CDR1 and CDR2 are SGHRS and YFSETQ. V lost 3 bases and J lost 7; bases outside the gene matches: 9. The CDR3 spells CASSSGRAAWEQYF. CDR3 coding DNA: TGCGCCAGCAGCTCCGGGAGGGCGGCTTGGGAGCAGTACTTC.

The count of this clone is one. The V and J genes are TRBV4-1 and TRBJ2-3, with 7 bases that match TRBD1. The germline V gene has CDR1 MGHRA and CDR2 YSYEKL. CDR3 length: 16 amino acids. Trimming took 0 bases from V and 6 from J; bases not matched to a gene: 9. For the CDR3, the DNA is TGCGCCAGCAGCCAAGAGACAGGGAGTCTCTTGGATACGCAGTATTTT. Its protein product is CASSQETGSLLDTQYF.